This is a list of T cell receptor beta chains from one sample in a study of cytomegalovirus exposure and HLA in healthy donors. Sequencing was performed with immunoSEQ multiplex PCR; in TCRdb, only in-frame clones are kept and a portion is missing. The table lists 62,000 or so clones, approximately 80% of them singletons. Sequenced: PBMCs. These receptors came from a man aged 25-45 years in good health and CMV-seronegative. The CDR3 runs from the conserved cysteine through the conserved F or W. A D gene is named only where the DNA matches it firmly. Expanded clones get a size class; other rows say once, few or many, or leave the size out.

j_call clone_size d_call v_call cdr3_aa cdr3_nt
TRBJ2-3 NA TRBD2 TRBV4-3 CASSQGPLGGNTDTQYF TGCGCCAGCAGCCAAGGCCCATTGGGGGGGAATACAGATACGCAGTATTTT
TRBJ1-2 NA NA TRBV4-1 CASSQARFDRLNGYTF TGCGCCAGCAGCCAAGCAAGATTCGACAGATTGAATGGCTACACCTTC
TRBJ2-5 NA NA TRBV7-7 CASSPGGSSIEQYF TGTGCTAGCAGCCCGGGGGGCTCGAGCATAGAGCAGTACTTC
TRBJ2-7 NA TRBD2 TRBV9 CASSPRLAGGQIYEQYF TGTGCCAGCAGCCCCAGACTAGCGGGGGGGCAAATCTACGAGCAGTACTTC
TRBJ1-6 NA NA TRBV19 CASSIRGQKSSYNSPLHF TGTGCCAGTAGTATTCGAGGCCAGAAGAGCTCCTATAATTCACCCCTCCACTTT
TRBJ1-2 NA NA TRBV11-2 CASSFTGGRRNYGYTF TGTGCCAGCAGCTTTACGGGGGGCCGGCGGAACTATGGCTACACCTTC
TRBJ2-1 once NA TRBV7-3 CASSLKAGDEQFF TGTGCCAGCAGCTTAAAAGCAGGGGATGAGCAGTTCTTC
TRBJ2-1 NA NA TRBV7-3 CASSLQANSYNEQFF TGTGCCAGCAGCTTACAGGCAAACTCCTACAATGAGCAGTTCTTC
TRBJ1-5 NA NA TRBV19 CATSRAEGNQPQHF TGTGCCACTAGCAGGGCCGAGGGCAATCAGCCCCAGCATTTT
TRBJ2-3 once NA TRBV6-1 CASSRDSGGADTQYF TGTGCCAGCAGCAGGGACAGCGGAGGGGCAGATACGCAGTATTTT
TRBJ2-5 NA TRBD2 TRBV9 CASSVLAGVGETQYF TGTGCCAGCAGCGTTTTAGCGGGAGTAGGGGAGACCCAGTACTTC
TRBJ2-7 NA TRBD1 TRBV2 CASRGSRTGTAYEQYF TGTGCCAGCAGGGGGTCTCGGACAGGGACGGCCTACGAGCAGTACTTC
TRBJ2-1 NA NA TRBV20-1 CSARVATNCLF TGCAGTGCTAGAGTGGCGACTAACTGTCTCTTC
TRBJ2-4 NA TRBD2 TRBV5-1 CASSFVSDLAGGPLGKNIQYF TGCGCCAGCAGCTTTGTTTCGGATCTAGCGGGGGGGCCACTTGGCAAAAACATTCAGTACTTC
TRBJ2-2 NA NA TRBV5-1 CASSLVGAGGELFF TGCGCCAGCAGCTTGGTTGGGGCCGGCGGGGAGCTGTTTTTT
TRBJ1-4 NA NA TRBV27 CASGPQVGSYNEKLFF TGTGCCAGCGGCCCTCAGGTGGGTAGTTATAATGAAAAACTGTTTTTT
TRBJ1-5 NA NA TRBV5-8 CASSLAGYRGPQHF TGTGCCAGCAGCTTAGCGGGGTACCGAGGGCCCCAGCATTTT
TRBJ1-2 NA NA TRBV30 CAWRLGREPNYGYTF TGTGCCTGGAGATTGGGGAGGGAACCTAACTATGGCTACACCTTC
TRBJ2-7 once TRBD1 TRBV7-6 CASSLSGTGSSYEQYF TGTGCCAGCAGCTTGTCCGGGACAGGGTCCTCCTACGAGCAGTACTTC
TRBJ2-5 NA NA TRBV4-2 CASSREPLGPRGGAQYF TGTGCCAGCAGCCGAGAACCCTTGGGCCCACGCGGCGGGGCCCAGTACTTC
TRBJ1-2 NA NA TRBV5-4 CASSFGANYGYTF TGTGCCAGCAGCTTCGGGGCTAACTATGGCTACACCTTC
TRBJ1-1 NA NA TRBV7-9 CASSLLTGAYAEAFF TGTGCCAGCAGCTTACTGACAGGCGCTTACGCTGAAGCTTTCTTT
TRBJ2-6 once NA TRBV10-3 CAISDRAGANVLTF TGTGCCATCAGTGATCGAGCTGGGGCCAACGTCCTGACTTTC
TRBJ1-3 NA TRBD1 TRBV6-5 CASSPYRGSGNTIYF TGTGCCAGCAGTCCTTACAGGGGTTCTGGAAACACCATATATTTT
TRBJ2-6 few NA TRBV5-1 CASSLGSSGANVLTF TGCGCCAGCAGCTTGGGCAGCTCTGGGGCCAACGTCCTGACTTTC
TRBJ2-1 NA NA TRBV4-1 CASSQDVVRNEQFF TGCGCCAGCAGCCAAGATGTTGTTCGGAATGAGCAGTTCTTC
TRBJ2-7 NA NA TRBV5-1 CASSLAVGYEQYF TGCGCCAGCAGCTTGGCTGTCGGGTACGAGCAGTACTTC
TRBJ2-1 few NA TRBV27 CASSLMLPLLDTPSNNEQFF TGTGCCAGCAGTTTAATGTTGCCCCTCTTGGACACCCCAAGCAACAATGAGCAGTTCTTC
TRBJ1-2 NA NA TRBV12-2 CASRFRRRQNYGYTF TGTGCAAGTCGCTTCCGCCGCAGACAGAACTATGGCTACACCTTC
TRBJ1-2 NA TRBD1 TRBV7-9 CASSSTGTGGTGGYTF TGTGCCAGCAGCTCTACCGGGACAGGGGGGACCGGTGGCTACACCTTC
TRBJ2-5 NA NA TRBV7-3 CASSPFGEETQYF TGTGCCAGCAGCCCCTTTGGGGAGGAGACCCAGTACTTC
TRBJ2-7 NA NA TRBV11-2 CASSTLRGGRYEQYF TGTGCCAGCAGCACCTTGAGGGGGGGCCGCTACGAGCAGTACTTC
TRBJ1-5 NA NA TRBV5-8 CASSLAGHSNQPQHF TGTGCCAGCAGCTTGGCGGGACATAGCAATCAGCCCCAGCATTTT
TRBJ1-4 NA NA TRBV9 CASSREAGDLEKLLF TGTGCCAGCAGCCGCGAAGCGGGCGACCTTGAAAAACTGCTTTTT
TRBJ2-4 NA NA TRBV19 CASSTSPGIQYF TGTGCCAGTAGTACCTCTCCGGGCATTCAGTACTTC
TRBJ1-1 NA NA TRBV4-3 CASSQASGWRDTEAFF TGCGCCAGCAGCCAAGCGTCAGGGTGGAGGGACACTGAAGCTTTCTTT
TRBJ2-3 NA TRBD2 TRBV30 CAWSQTSGSLTDTQYF TGTGCCTGGAGCCAAACCAGCGGGAGTCTAACAGATACGCAGTATTTT
TRBJ2-1 NA NA TRBV7-8 CASSLAREEQFF TGTGCCAGCAGCTTGGCGAGGGAGGAGCAGTTCTTC
TRBJ1-6 NA NA TRBV6-1 CASSLWEGGALHF TGTGCCAGCAGTCTCTGGGAAGGGGGTGCCCTCCACTTT
TRBJ2-7 NA NA TRBV21-1 CASSNGPGLDEQYF TGTGCCAGCAGCAACGGGCCGGGGTTGGACGAGCAGTACTTC